This TCR beta chain was retrieved from a study of T cell responses to AZD1222 COVID-19 vaccine. Study conclusions and caveats: The donor group comprised mostly white British people and more females; the analysis possibly underestimated clonal diversity.

Germline CDR1 and CDR2: GTSNPN and SVGIG (reference sequence). This CDR3 is built from 11 residues. The V end lost 2 bases, the J end lost 9 bases, and 10 bases lay between the germline ends. The table came from immunoSEQ multiplex PCR; TCRdb's copy has only in-frame clones and leaves some out. This table has approximately 71,000 clones, 80% appearing once. As for this clone: Its antigen remains unidentified.

The rearrangement joins TRBV30 to TRBJ2-5, with D perhaps matching TRBD2 (6 bases). The sample in question was peripheral blood, obtained on day 0 of AZD1222 vaccination. The receptor's source is an adult in good health. This CDR3 reads CAWSTRDSQYF. The CDR3 DNA is TGTGCCTGGAGTACCCGGGACTCCCAGTACTTC.